The TCR beta chain described here comes from a study of blood T cell repertoires in COVID-19. On the study more broadly: COVID-19 samples, acute and convalescent, were from the United States, Italy and Spain.

The V gene's germline CDR1 is SGHRS and CDR2 YFSETQ. With 4 bases clipped from V and 4 bases from J, the junction kept 15 bases outside the gene matches. The CDR3 length is 19 residues. Authors' methods: From reference gene primer amplification, estimates of nucleated cell counts were derived. Measured with immunoSEQ multiplex PCR; TCRdb has only the in-frame clones, and not every one. The V and J calls and the clone size are those of that table, but D and trimming were determined from the DNA. The sample contains 150,000 to 200,000 clones, about 80% of which appear only once. The chain uses TRBV5-1 and TRBJ2-3; 13 nucleotides line up with TRBD2. This receptor was taken from a woman aged 70 to 79 with acute or convalescent COVID-19. The sample was peripheral blood. CDR3 amino acids: CASSRRLAGGSLIPDTQYF. The CDR3 coding sequence is TGCGCCAGCAGCCGCAGACTAGCGGGAGGCTCTCTTATCCCAGATACGCAGTATTTT. Together with reference TRBV5-1 and TRBJ2-3, the CDR3 gives the full variable domain: KAGVTQTPRYLIKTRGQQVTLSCSPISGHRSVSWYQQTPGQGLQFLFEYFSETQRNKGNFPGRFSGRQFSNSRSEMNVSTLELGDSALYLCASSRRLAGGSLIPDTQYFGPGTRLTVL.